Listed here are 12 T cell receptor beta chains from one sample, sequenced in a study of cytomegalovirus exposure and HLA in healthy donors. The PCR had 60 Vbeta and 13 Jbeta primers. Only in-frame clones appear in the TCRdb table, and some are missing; sequencing was by immunoSEQ multiplex PCR. The sample carries approximately 170,000 clones, around 77% recorded once. Sequenced material: PBMCs. All receptors derive from a woman in her 30s in good health and CMV-seropositive.

The chain recombines TRBV29-1 with TRBJ1-1; TRBD1 matches at 8 bases. V lost 4 bases and J lost 2; bases outside the gene matches: 9. The CDR3 spans 15 residues. Per germline, CDR1 SQVTM and CDR2 ANQGSEA. The CDR3 nucleotides read TGCAGCGTTGCGATCGGGACAGGCAGTAACACTGAAGCTTTCTTT. It specifies CSVAIGTGSNTEAFF.

The chain uses TRBV30 and TRBJ2-3; tentative D call: TRBD1 (5 bases). The CDR3 spans 12 residues. Germline V gene lookup returns CDR1 GTSNPN and CDR2 SVGIG (reference sequence). V was pared by 0 bases and J by 5 bases, with 6 bases between. The CDR3 spells CAWSVQVDTQYF. Here the CDR3 DNA reads TGTGCCTGGAGTGTACAGGTAGATACGCAGTATTTT.

This chain connects TRBV29-1 to TRBJ1-1; 7 bases align to TRBD1. Germline values: CDR1 SQVTM, CDR2 ANQGSEA. This CDR3 comprises 11 residues. V lost 4 bases to trimming and J lost 5 bases; unmatched junction nucleotides: 1. The CDR3 DNA sequence: TGCAGCGTTGCACAGGGGACTGAAGCTTTCTTT. It yields the protein CSVAQGTEAFF.

This rearrangement joins TRBV30 to TRBJ2-3; 9 nucleotides align to TRBD2. V lost 2 bases and J lost 5; bases outside the gene matches: 5. Germline loops: CDR1 GTSNPN, CDR2 SVGIG (reference sequence). The CDR3 sequence is 14 residues long. The CDR3 nucleotides read TGTGCCTGGAGTTTTAGCGGGGGCCGAGATACGCAGTATTTT. Translating it yields CAWSFSGGRDTQYF.

This chain joins TRBV5-1 and TRBJ2-1; 8 nucleotides match TRBD2. This CDR3 region has 15 residues. V lost 5 bases and J lost 7; bases outside the gene matches: 11. Germline assignment: CDR1 SGHRS and CDR2 YFSETQ. Here the CDR3 reads CASRFGLASANEQFF. Written as DNA, the CDR3 is TGCGCCAGCAGATTCGGACTAGCTAGTGCGAATGAGCAGTTCTTC.

The V gene is TRBV6-5, the J gene TRBJ2-7; D may be TRBD1 (6 bases). Germline-derived CDR1 and CDR2 are MNHEY and SVGAGI. V lost 2 bases and J lost 4, with 9 bases in between. CDR3 length equals 13 residues. The CDR3 DNA sequence: TGTGCCAGCAGTTACGACGGACAGTACGAGCAGTACTTC. Its protein is CASSYDGQYEQYF.

This rearrangement joins TRBV5-1 to TRBJ1-1, with 7 bases identical to TRBD1. After removal of 5 bases from V and 0 bases from J, the junction contained 10 bases not matched to a gene. The CDR3 totals 16 residues. Germline V CDR1 and CDR2: SGHRS, YFSETQ. CDR3 coding DNA: TGCGCCAGCAGTCGCATTTCGACAGGGTTGAACACTGAAGCTTTCTTT. This gives the protein CASSRISTGLNTEAFF.

This clone was seen once. The chain links TRBV29-1 to TRBJ1-2; 9 bases fit TRBD1. Trimming took 4 bases from V and 5 from J; bases not matched to a gene: 14. The CDR3 contains 16 residues. Germline CDR1 SQVTM, CDR2 ANQGSEA. Here the CDR3 reads CSVGSPTGGMGYGYTF. As DNA, the CDR3 is TGCAGCGTTGGCAGCCCTACAGGGGGCATGGGTTATGGCTACACCTTC.

This chain links TRBV15 with TRBJ2-5; TRBD1 matches 9 bases. Germline values: CDR1 LNHNV, CDR2 YYDKDF (reference sequence). Trimming at V came to 0 bases and at J to 3 bases, leaving 2 bases not matched to a gene. The length of the CDR3 is 15 residues. CDR3 in DNA: TGTGCCACCAGCAGAGATTGGACAGGGGAAGAGACCCAGTACTTC. This translates into CATSRDWTGEETQYF. Full variable domain (rest looked up from reference TRBV15 and TRBJ2-5): DAMVIQNPRYQVTQFGKPVTLSCSQTLNHNVMYWYQQKSSQAPKLLFHYYDKDFNNEADTPDNFQSRRPNTSFCFLDIRSPGLGDTAMYLCATSRDWTGEETQYFGPGTRLLVL.

This clone was observed a single time. This chain joins TRBV2 and TRBJ1-5; a weak D match, TRBD1 (6 bases). CDR1 and CDR2 from the germline V gene are SNHLY and FYNNEI. Trimming pared 6 bases from V and 5 bases from J, leaving 11 bases between. The CDR3 sequence is 13 residues long. CDR3 protein: CASRLQGDQPQHF. The DNA for the CDR3 is TGTGCCAGCAGGTTACAGGGAGATCAGCCCCAGCATTTT.

The chain links TRBV9 to TRBJ2-5; TRBD2 aligns across 8 bases. Germline V gene data show CDR1 as SGDLS and CDR2 as YYNGEE. J lost 5 bases, V lost 0 bases, and 9 bases had no gene match. CDR3 length: 16 amino acids. The CDR3: CASSVGAGVTRETQYF. The CDR3 nucleotides are TGTGCCAGCAGCGTAGGAGCGGGAGTAACCCGGGAGACCCAGTACTTC.

This clone was found a few times. This chain joins TRBV30 and TRBJ2-7; 7 bases are shared with TRBD1. This CDR3 has 18 amino acids. Germline V gene sequence: CDR1 GTSNPN, CDR2 SVGIG (reference sequence). V shed 3 bases and J 3 bases; nucleotides not matched to a gene: 20. The CDR3 DNA reads as TGTGCCTGGAGAGGGGGCAGAGTGTGGGATAATGCTTTCTACGAGCAGTACTTC. Residues: CAWRGGRVWDNAFYEQYF.